Listed below are T cell receptor beta chains from one sample, sequenced in a study of human T cells and chemical hapten exposure. TCRdb re-called the RACE reads through MiXCR, storing one row per CDR3 protein. The data contain roughly 140,000 distinct CDR3 sequences, over 9.5% of them singletons. Sequences were derived from whole blood, sampled in connection with sensitization to the hapten diphenylcyclopropenone (DPC). These receptors were obtained from a woman in her forties or fifties with alopecia areata. Some clones in this sample may be carry-over from other donors' samples. CDR3s include the opening cysteine and the closing phenylalanine or tryptophan. The D gene is left open where the match is weak. Clone size, where shown, is once, few, many, or a class for clones that have expanded.

TRBJ2-3 | - | - | TRBV10-2 | TGCGCCAGCGAGGCTTACACAGATACGCAGTATTTT | CASEAYTDTQYF
TRBJ2-3 | - | - | TRBV5-1 | TGCGCCAGCACAAGATACACGGGGGGCACAGATACGCAGTATTTT | CASTRYTGGTDTQYF
TRBJ2-2 | TRBD2 | many | TRBV29-1 | TGCAGCGGGACTAGCGGGAGGTCCGGGGAGCTGTTTTTT | CSGTSGRSGELFF
TRBJ2-3 | - | - | TRBV9 | TGTGCCAGCAGCGTAGGGGGTAGCGGACGCACAGATACGCAGTATTTT | CASSVGGSGRTDTQYF
TRBJ2-5 | TRBD1 | - | TRBV5-1 | TGCGCCAGCAGCCTCCGGGACAGGGAAGAGACCCAGTACTTC | CASSLRDREETQYF
TRBJ1-1 | - | - | TRBV4-3 | TGCGCCAGCAGCCAAGGCCGAACTCAGGCTCCTGAAGCTTTCTTT | CASSQGRTQAPEAFF
TRBJ1-5 | - | few | TRBV5-1 | TGCGCCAGCAGCCCGGAGGTCAATCAGCCCCAGCATTTT | CASSPEVNQPQHF
TRBJ2-1 | TRBD1 | - | TRBV7-2 | TGTGCCAGCAGCCGCTCCGGGACAGTCTCCTACAATGAGCAGTTCTTC | CASSRSGTVSYNEQFF
TRBJ2-7 | TRBD2 | - | TRBV20-1 | TGCAGTGCTAGCCGGCTAGCGGGAGAAACATCGGGGGAGCAGTACTTC | CSASRLAGETSGEQYF
TRBJ2-1 | - | many | TRBV19 | TGTGCCAGTAGTCCAGCCCAGGGCGGGGAGCAGTTCTTC | CASSPAQGGEQFF
TRBJ2-7 | - | many | TRBV14 | TGTGCCAGCAGCCGCACCCGGGAACGTCCCCTTGGGGTCTCCTACGAGCAGTACTTC | CASSRTRERPLGVSYEQYF
TRBJ1-5 | - | - | TRBV12-2 | TGTGCAAGTCGCTTAGCGCGTCAGGGGGCGCACGGGCAGCCCCAGCATTTT | CASRLARQGAHGQPQHF
TRBJ2-5 | - | few | TRBV9 | TGTGCCAGCAGCGTAGGGCTCAGTCAAGAGACCCAGTACTTC | CASSVGLSQETQYF
TRBJ2-1 | - | few | TRBV28 | TGTGCCAGCAGTACCTACTCGGACCGGAGCTCCTACAATGAGCAGTTCTTC | CASSTYSDRSSYNEQFF
TRBJ2-3 | - | - | TRBV7-2 | TGTGCCAGCAGCAGGAGACAGAGCACAGATACGCAGTATTTT | CASSRRQSTDTQYF
TRBJ2-7 | - | few | TRBV7-6 | TGTGCCAGCAGCGCCGGGACGGTGACCTACGAGCAGTACTTC | CASSAGTVTYEQYF
TRBJ2-7 | TRBD2 | - | TRBV6-6 | TGTGCCAGCAGTTACTCTGGACTAGCGGGAACCGAGCAGTACTTC | CASSYSGLAGTEQYF
TRBJ2-1 | - | - | TRBV19 | TGTGCCAGTAGTGTCCTGGGCGGCGAAGGGGGGCAGTTCTTC | CASSVLGGEGGQFF
TRBJ2-3 | TRBD2 | many | TRBV10-3 | TGTGCCATCAGTGGAGCGGGAGTAGTGGCAGATACGCAGTATTTT | CAISGAGVVADTQYF
TRBJ2-7 | - | few | TRBV7-9 | TGTGCCAGCAGCTTTGGGGGGGCTGAGGACGAGCAGTACTTC | CASSFGGAEDEQYF
TRBJ1-5 | - | - | TRBV6-2/TRBV6-3 | TGTGCCAGCAGACCTACAGCTGGGGGGAATCAGCCCCAGCATTTT | CASRPTAGGNQPQHF
TRBJ2-2 | - | many | TRBV6-1 | TGTGCCACACATAGTGGACTTCAGAACACCGGGGAGCTGTTTTTT | CATHSGLQNTGELFF
TRBJ2-5 | - | few | TRBV21-1 | TGTGCCAGCAGCAGTAAAGGGGTGAAGACCCAGTACTTC | CASSSKGVKTQYF
TRBJ1-5 | TRBD1 | many | TRBV20-1 | TGCAGTGCTAAGGCCCCCACAGGGGGCGAGAATCAGCCCCAGCATTTT | CSAKAPTGGENQPQHF
TRBJ1-2 | TRBD1 | many | TRBV6-2/TRBV6-3 | TGTGCCAGCAGTTCCGCCGGGACAGGGTTCTATGGCTACACCTTC | CASSSAGTGFYGYTF
TRBJ1-5 | TRBD1 | few | TRBV6-2/TRBV6-3 | TGTGCCAGCACCAACCACAGGGGGGGTGGACTTAGCAATCAGCCCCAGCATTTT | CASTNHRGGGLSNQPQHF
TRBJ2-6 | - | - | TRBV7-6 | TGTGCCAGCAGCTTAGCCTCGGCTTCTGGGGCCAACGTCCTGACTTTC | CASSLASASGANVLTF
TRBJ1-3 | - | - | TRBV7-7 | TGTGCTAGCAGCTTAGGCAACGGGCCCGGAAACACCATATATTTT | CASSLGNGPGNTIYF
TRBJ2-1 | - | - | TRBV30 | TGTGCCTGGTTAGCGCCAAGGGGGTCCTACAATGAGCAGTTCTTC | CAWLAPRGSYNEQFF
TRBJ2-7 | - | few | TRBV18 | TGTGCCAGCTCACCAGGTCAAAAGATAGGCGAGCAGTACTTC | CASSPGQKIGEQYF
TRBJ2-2 | - | many | TRBV6-5 | TGTGCCAGCAGGAGTGGACTATCGACCGGGGAGCTGTTTTTT | CASRSGLSTGELFF
TRBJ2-5 | - | once | TRBV29-1 | TGCAGCCTCATGGCCAGGGAGACCCAGTACTTC | CSLMARETQYF
TRBJ2-7 | - | - | TRBV27 | TGTGCCAGCAGCACACTAGGGCAGTCCTACGAGCAGTACTTC | CASSTLGQSYEQYF
TRBJ2-4 | - | few | TRBV5-1 | TGCGCCAGCAGCCGGGGTCCGGGGTTGGGCGCCAAAAACATTCAGTACTTC | CASSRGPGLGAKNIQYF
TRBJ2-5 | - | many | TRBV7-2 | TGTGCCAGCAGCCTCAGCGGGTACCAAGAGACCCAGTACTTC | CASSLSGYQETQYF
TRBJ2-5 | TRBD1 | - | TRBV12-3/TRBV12-4 | TGTGCCAGCCGGGACAGAAGGTACCAAGAGACCCAGTACTTC | CASRDRRYQETQYF
TRBJ1-5 | - | few | TRBV19 | TGTGCCAGTAGTTCAATGGGGGCAGGGGAAGGCAATCAGCCCCAGCATTTT | CASSSMGAGEGNQPQHF
TRBJ2-1 | TRBD2 | - | TRBV20-1 | TGCAGTGCTTATAGCGGGAGCGCCTACAATGAGCAGTTCTTC | CSAYSGSAYNEQFF
TRBJ1-2 | TRBD1 | many | TRBV5-5 | TGTGCCAGCAGCTTGAGACAGGGGGCTCTCTATGGCTACACCTTC | CASSLRQGALYGYTF